Sequencing of this T cell receptor beta chain was carried out in a study of shared clonotypes between healthy human individuals (dated by TCRdb to about 2020). Background for the entire study: Two women and a few men aged 18 to 49 years were included in the cohort. For each donor, CD4 naive and CD4 memory were each given three plates, CD8 naive was given two plates, and CD8 memory was given one plate. To estimate repertoire size and how much clonotype sharing occurs between individuals, the study deeply sequenced the blood TCR repertoires of 5 or 6 healthy adults. To increase sequencing depth and limit assay-specific biases, TCR repertoire library preparation and sequencing were carried out by different laboratories using diverse techniques. Per donor, leukapheresis produced somewhere between about 0.8 and 9 billion PBMCs.

On the study overall, not on this receptor specifically: When a handful of donors were compared, the shared fraction of clonotypes was roughly 5% for naive CD4, roughly 3.4% for naive CD8, roughly 2.5% for memory CD4, and roughly 0.4% for memory CD8. Only blood was sampled, and tissue TCR repertoires likely differ from those in blood. Compared with non-shared clonotypes, clonotypes shared by all four sorted-subset donors had higher generation probabilities. The genetic and exposure-history diversity represented was limited by the small number of donors. Even with the large sequencing depth, rarefaction of the sorted-subset datasets indicated that sequencing was incomplete. Pairwise subsampling indicated that sequencing depth was expected to affect the degree of clonotype sharing among donors. Estimated clonotype richness was generally larger for naive than for memory subsets.

The donors were healthy, HIV-negative adults with no recently reported acute infections or vaccinations. Only Caucasian adults living in Nashville, Tennessee, USA were represented among the donors. CD4+ T cells were enriched by magnetic negative selection, after which naive cells were positively selected on CD45RA and the negative fraction was taken as the memory subset. Blood was collected by leukapheresis, and PBMCs were isolated by Ficoll-Histopaque density gradient centrifugation and then cryopreserved in liquid nitrogen vapor phase. Purity and quantity of every magnetically sorted T cell population were checked by analytical flow cytometry. Each sorted fraction had its genomic DNA isolated and then quantified by UV absorbance on a Nanodrop 2000c. Using the deep immunoSEQ assay, multiplex PCR amplified TCR CDR3 regions from genomic DNA. Extracted genomic DNA from each cell subset was distributed evenly across all wells of several immunoSEQ 96-well plates, and each plate was treated as a replicate. For sorted subsets, each replicate PCR was loaded with 200 ng genomic DNA, equivalent to approximately 33,000 T cell genomes. The purified libraries were quantified using a Qubit 3.0 fluorometer, sized with a Bioanalyzer 2100, and then quantified again using the KAPA Library Quantification kit. Each immunoSEQ 96-well plate was sequenced on its own single-read 150-cycle Illumina NextSeq 550 flow cell. Turning to the authors' computational methods: Because the immunoSEQ output included only junctional sequences and no quality scores, the filtering could not be the same as the filtering used for full-length reads. Sequences were annotated with PyIR, a Python wrapper for IgBLAST v1.9, using IMGT germline references to assign V/J genes and CDR3. Reads were filtered out if the reads had weak V/J assignments (E-value above 1e-6), no CDR3, stop codons, out-of-frame junctions, or ambiguous translated residues. V3J clonotypes were defined by identical inferred V gene, J gene, and CDR3 amino acid sequence. The percentage overlap between two repertoires was calculated by dividing the number of shared unique clonotypes by the size of the smaller repertoire. RTK rarefaction, the Chao1 estimator, and Recon v2.1 estimates of unobserved clonotypes were used to assess repertoire richness. Generation probabilities for all TCRbeta clonotypes obtained by the gDNA method from a handful of donors were computed using OLGA. The clones in this table, taken by TCRdb from immuneACCESS, are in-frame only. Not every clone is retained; where verified, under half of the shortfall comes from an unresolved V gene, and the cause of the rest is unknown. V and J calls and clone size are copied from that table; D and trimming were computed from the DNA. The sample table lists just over 2,000,000 clones, 95% of them with a count of one. The ten largest clones capture under 0.15% of the sample.

On this clone itself: Its antigen has not been determined. No much larger clone exists at a distance of one base, and base qualities are not known.

Sequences MNHEY (CDR1) and SMNVEV (CDR2) are obtained from the germline V gene (reference sequence). At the junction V is shortened by 1 base and J by 10 bases, with 13 bases in between. From its cysteine to its phenylalanine, the CDR3 spans 14 amino acids. Only the CDR3 DNA stays, 42 bases, in frame from base 1. The sequencing input was naive CD4+ T cells sorted from blood. The sample's cell subset or site label, decoded: CD45RA+ positively selected. This clonotype was sampled from a young man in good health. The chain joins TRBV27 to TRBJ1-4; TRBD1 is a weak D gene call, 5 bases matching. The CDR3: CASSLFQGMGKLFF. In nucleotide form, the sequence is TGTGCCAGCAGTTTATTCCAGGGTATGGGAAAACTGTTTTTT.